This note documents a single TCR beta chain sequence. CDR1 and CDR2 (germline): SGHDT, YYEEEE. Trimming cost V 1 base and J 0 bases, with 4 bases left between them. The CDR3 spans 13 residues. The data originate from a study of blood T cell repertoires in COVID-19. Source study methods: Cell counts per sample came from amplifying reference gene primers. Some clones are missing from TCRdb's copy, which holds only in-frame ones; the method was immunoSEQ multiplex PCR. V, J and clone size derive from that table, while D and trimming were established from the DNA sequence. The data contain 150,000 to 200,000 clones, about 82% of them seen just once; the ten biggest clones take up 4.5% to 5.5%.

The V gene is TRBV5-6, the J gene TRBJ1-1; D uncertain. This receptor was identified in a woman aged 30 to 39 with acute or convalescent COVID-19. The sample comprised peripheral blood. CDR3 region: CASSLTVNTEAFF. DNA of the CDR3: TGTGCCAGCAGCTTGACTGTGAACACTGAAGCTTTCTTT.